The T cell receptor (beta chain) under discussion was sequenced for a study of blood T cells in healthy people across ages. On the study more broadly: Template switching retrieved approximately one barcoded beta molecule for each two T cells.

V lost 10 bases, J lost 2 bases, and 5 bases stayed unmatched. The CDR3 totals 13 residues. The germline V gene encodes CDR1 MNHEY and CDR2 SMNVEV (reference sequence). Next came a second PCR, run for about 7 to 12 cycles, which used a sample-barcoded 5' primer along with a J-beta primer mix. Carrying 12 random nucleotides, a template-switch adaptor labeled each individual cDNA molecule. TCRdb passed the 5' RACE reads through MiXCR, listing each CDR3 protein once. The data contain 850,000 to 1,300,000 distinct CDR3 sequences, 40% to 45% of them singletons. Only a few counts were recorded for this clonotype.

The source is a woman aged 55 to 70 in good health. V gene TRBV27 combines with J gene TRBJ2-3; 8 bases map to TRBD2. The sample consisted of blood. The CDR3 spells CAIGSGNTDTQYF. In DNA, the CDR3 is TGTGCCATTGGTAGCGGGAACACAGATACGCAGTATTTT.